This is a list of T cell receptor beta chains from one sample in a study of T cells and Merkel cell carcinoma outcomes. Sequencing was performed with immunoSEQ multiplex PCR; in TCRdb, only in-frame clones are kept and a portion is missing. The sample holds about 1,400 clones, approximately 90% seen once. The sequenced sample was tumor tissue from Merkel cell carcinoma. The receptors stem from a human donor with Merkel cell carcinoma. The CDR3 runs from the conserved cysteine through the conserved F or W. D genes are given only for firm matches. Expanded clones get a size class; other rows say once, few or many, or leave the size out.

TRBV2	.	.	TRBJ2-2	TGTGCCAGCAGTGGGCAGAACACCGGGGAGCTGTTTTTT	CASSGQNTGELFF
TRBV5-1	.	.	TRBJ2-6	TGCGCCAGCAGCTCGAGGCCGCTGGGGTCTGGGGCCAACGTCCTGACTTTC	CASSSRPLGSGANVLTF
TRBV6-6	.	few	TRBJ1-5	TGTGCCAGCCGCACCTACACGGAGGCCCAGCATTTT	CASRTYTEAQHF
TRBV11-1	.	once	TRBJ1-1	TGTGCCAGCAGCTTACTCGGGGGGGACACTGAAGCTTTCTTT	CASSLLGGDTEAFF